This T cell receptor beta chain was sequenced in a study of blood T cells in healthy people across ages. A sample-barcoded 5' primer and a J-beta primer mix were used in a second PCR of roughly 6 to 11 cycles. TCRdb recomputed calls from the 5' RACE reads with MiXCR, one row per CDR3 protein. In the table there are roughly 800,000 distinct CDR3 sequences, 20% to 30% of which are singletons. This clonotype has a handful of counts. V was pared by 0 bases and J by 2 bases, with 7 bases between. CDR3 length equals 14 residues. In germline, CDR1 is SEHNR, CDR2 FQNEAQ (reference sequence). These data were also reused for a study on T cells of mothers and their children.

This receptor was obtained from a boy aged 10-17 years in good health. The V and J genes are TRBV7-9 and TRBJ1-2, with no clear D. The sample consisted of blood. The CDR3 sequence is CASSLAGRNYGYTF. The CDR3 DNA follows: TGTGCCAGCAGCTTAGCCGGCAGGAACTATGGCTACACCTTC.